Listed below are T cell receptor beta chains from one sample, sequenced in a study of blood T cell repertoires in COVID-19. The method was immunoSEQ multiplex PCR; TCRdb's version includes in-frame clones alone and lacks a portion of them. The sample consists of under 150,000 clones, 90% of them appearing once. Sequencing was carried out using peripheral blood. The origin of the receptors is a man between 45 and 60 years old with active COVID-19. The CDR3 runs from the conserved cysteine through the conserved F or W. A D gene is named only where the DNA matches it firmly. Size is stated for part of the rows, as once, few or many counts, or as a class when the clone is expanded.

cdr3_length: 14; clone_size: -; j_call: TRBJ1-1; d_call: TRBD1; v_call: TRBV18; cdr3_aa: CASSPGQPNTEAFF; cdr3_nt: TGTGCCAGCTCACCGGGACAGCCGAACACTGAAGCTTTCTTT
cdr3_length: 14; clone_size: once; j_call: TRBJ2-1; d_call: -; v_call: TRBV11-3; cdr3_aa: CASSTDSSYNEQFF; cdr3_nt: TGTGCCAGCAGCACGGACAGCTCCTACAATGAGCAGTTCTTC
cdr3_length: 16; clone_size: -; j_call: TRBJ2-1; d_call: -; v_call: TRBV6-7; cdr3_aa: CASSYSNPSEYNEQFF; cdr3_nt: TGTGCCAGCAGTTACTCGAATCCTAGCGAGTACAATGAGCAGTTCTTC
cdr3_length: 13; clone_size: -; j_call: TRBJ2-7; d_call: -; v_call: TRBV5-1; cdr3_aa: CASSPGTNYEQYF; cdr3_nt: TGCGCCAGCAGCCCCGGGACAAATTACGAGCAGTACTTC
cdr3_length: 13; clone_size: -; j_call: TRBJ2-1; d_call: -; v_call: TRBV6-5; cdr3_aa: CASSLGQGNEQFF; cdr3_nt: TGTGCCAGCAGCCTTGGCCAGGGGAATGAGCAGTTCTTC
cdr3_length: 15; clone_size: few; j_call: TRBJ1-6; d_call: TRBD1; v_call: TRBV6-1; cdr3_aa: CASSEAWDSYSPLHF; cdr3_nt: TGTGCCAGCAGTGAAGCGTGGGACAGTTATTCACCCCTCCACTTT
cdr3_length: 15; clone_size: -; j_call: TRBJ2-1; d_call: -; v_call: TRBV9; cdr3_aa: CASSPPGAAYNEQFF; cdr3_nt: TGTGCCAGCAGCCCGCCAGGGGCGGCCTACAATGAGCAGTTCTTC
cdr3_length: 14; clone_size: once; j_call: TRBJ2-5; d_call: TRBD1; v_call: TRBV6-4; cdr3_aa: CAIPGGRQEETQYF; cdr3_nt: TGTGCAATACCAGGGGGCCGGCAGGAAGAGACCCAGTACTTC
cdr3_length: 13; clone_size: -; j_call: TRBJ1-1; d_call: TRBD1; v_call: TRBV12-3/TRBV12-4; cdr3_aa: CASRGQGVTEAFF; cdr3_nt: TGTGCCAGCAGAGGACAGGGTGTCACTGAAGCTTTCTTT
cdr3_length: 14; clone_size: once; j_call: TRBJ2-3; d_call: TRBD1; v_call: TRBV19; cdr3_aa: CASRGQGVPDTQYF; cdr3_nt: TGTGCCAGTAGGGGACAGGGGGTGCCAGATACGCAGTATTTT
cdr3_length: 15; clone_size: -; j_call: TRBJ1-3; d_call: -; v_call: TRBV11-2; cdr3_aa: CASSLDPGTGNTIYF; cdr3_nt: TGTGCCAGCAGCTTAGATCCGGGTACTGGAAACACCATATATTTT
cdr3_length: 14; clone_size: -; j_call: TRBJ2-5; d_call: TRBD1; v_call: TRBV7-2; cdr3_aa: CASSQRQGAETQYF; cdr3_nt: TGTGCCAGCAGCCAACGACAGGGGGCCGAGACCCAGTACTTC
cdr3_length: 19; clone_size: -; j_call: TRBJ2-7; d_call: TRBD1; v_call: TRBV7-9; cdr3_aa: CASSLQPGQGALGSYEQYF; cdr3_nt: TGTGCCAGCAGCTTACAACCGGGACAGGGGGCGCTTGGTTCCTACGAGCAGTACTTC
cdr3_length: 14; clone_size: -; j_call: TRBJ1-2; d_call: -; v_call: TRBV21-1; cdr3_aa: CASSGTEMPYGYTF; cdr3_nt: TGTGCCAGCTCTGGGACAGAGATGCCCTATGGCTACACCTTC
cdr3_length: 19; clone_size: -; j_call: TRBJ2-3; d_call: -; v_call: TRBV2; cdr3_aa: CASSEFNGFRDSRRDTQYF; cdr3_nt: TGTGCCAGCAGTGAATTTAACGGGTTTCGGGACTCACGTAGAGATACGCAGTATTTT
cdr3_length: 15; clone_size: -; j_call: TRBJ2-1; d_call: -; v_call: TRBV19; cdr3_aa: CASSTGLHSESEQFF; cdr3_nt: TGTGCCAGTAGTACGGGACTCCATTCAGAAAGTGAGCAGTTCTTC
cdr3_length: 15; clone_size: -; j_call: TRBJ2-3; d_call: TRBD2; v_call: TRBV6-1; cdr3_aa: CASSEASGSPDTQYF; cdr3_nt: TGTGCCAGCAGTGAAGCTAGCGGGAGCCCAGATACGCAGTATTTT
cdr3_length: 14; clone_size: -; j_call: TRBJ1-1; d_call: TRBD1; v_call: TRBV9; cdr3_aa: CASSVGETGAEAFF; cdr3_nt: TGTGCCAGCAGCGTAGGTGAGACAGGGGCTGAAGCTTTCTTT
cdr3_length: 13; clone_size: -; j_call: TRBJ2-3; d_call: TRBD1; v_call: TRBV11-2; cdr3_aa: CASRGQVGDTQYF; cdr3_nt: TGTGCCAGCAGGGGACAGGTTGGAGATACGCAGTATTTT